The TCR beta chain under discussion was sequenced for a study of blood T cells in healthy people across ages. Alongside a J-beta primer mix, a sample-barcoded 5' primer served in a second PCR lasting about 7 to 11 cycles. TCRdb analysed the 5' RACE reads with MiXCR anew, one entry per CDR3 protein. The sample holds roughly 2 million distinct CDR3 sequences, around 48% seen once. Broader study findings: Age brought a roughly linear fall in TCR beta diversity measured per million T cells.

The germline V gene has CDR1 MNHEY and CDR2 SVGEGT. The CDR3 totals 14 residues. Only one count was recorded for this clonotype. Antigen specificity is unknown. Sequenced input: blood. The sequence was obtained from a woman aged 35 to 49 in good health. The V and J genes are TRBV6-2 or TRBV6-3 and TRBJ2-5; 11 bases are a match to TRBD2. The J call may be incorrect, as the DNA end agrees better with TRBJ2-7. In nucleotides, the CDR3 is TGTGCCAGCGCTAGCGGGGGGCCCCCCTACGAGCAGTACTTC. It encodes CASASGGPPYEQYF.